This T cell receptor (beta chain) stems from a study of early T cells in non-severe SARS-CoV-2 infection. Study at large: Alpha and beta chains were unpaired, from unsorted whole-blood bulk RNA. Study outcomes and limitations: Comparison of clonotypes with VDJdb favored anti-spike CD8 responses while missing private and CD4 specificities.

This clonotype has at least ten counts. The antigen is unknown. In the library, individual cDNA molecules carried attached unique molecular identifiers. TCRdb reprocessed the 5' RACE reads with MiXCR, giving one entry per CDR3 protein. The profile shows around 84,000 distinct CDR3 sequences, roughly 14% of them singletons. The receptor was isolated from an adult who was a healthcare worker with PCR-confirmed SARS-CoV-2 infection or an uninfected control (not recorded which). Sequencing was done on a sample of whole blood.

The CDR3 region is CASSLRRATDTQYF. The CDR3 DNA sequence: TGTGCCAGCAGTTTAAGGAGGGCCACAGATACGCAGTATTTT. The chain joins TRBV27 to TRBJ2-3; TRBD2 might be the D (6 bases). CDR1 MNHEY and CDR2 SMNVEV come from the germline V gene (reference sequence). This CDR3 has 14 amino acids. V gave up 2 bases and J gave up 2 bases, with 8 bases separating them.